The 32 T cell receptor beta chains below all came from one sample that was sequenced in a study of blood T cell repertoires in COVID-19 (TCRdb year 2020). Library prep was done by the immunoSEQ multiplex PCR assay. Entries here come from immuneACCESS through TCRdb and include only in-frame sequences with V and J called. Some clones fail to appear in such tables; in the studies checked, an unresolved V gene covers under half of the shortfall, and the cause of the remainder is unknown. The sample table contains tens of thousands of clones; only one count was recorded for around 69% of them. The leading ten clones occupy around 20% of the sample. Sequenced sample: peripheral blood. Receptors originate from a human donor in a cohort sampled during active or convalescent COVID-19.

CDR3 in DNA: TGTGCCAGCAGTTACAACAGCGGGAGGACCTCCGGCATTCAGTACTTC. This codes for CASSYNSGRTSGIQYF. This chain connects TRBV6-2 or TRBV6-3 to TRBJ2-4; 9 bases fit TRBD2. In germline, CDR1 is MNHEY, CDR2 SVGEGT. With V trimmed by 2 bases and J by 9 bases, 11 bases remained unmatched. The CDR3 runs to 16 residues.

V usage is TRBV15 and J usage is TRBJ1-1, with D uncertain. V lost 2 bases and J 3 bases, leaving 13 bases between the germline ends. The CDR3 runs to 15 residues. In germline, CDR1 is LNHNV, CDR2 YYDKDF (reference sequence). CDR3 amino acids: CATSRSGRVHTEAFF. Here the CDR3 DNA reads TGTGCCACCAGCAGATCGGGTCGGGTGCACACTGAAGCTTTCTTT.

This rearrangement joins TRBV28 to TRBJ1-2; D might be TRBD1 (5 bases). The CDR3 totals 13 residues. V shed 1 base and J shed 7 bases, with 10 bases lying between them. CDR1 and CDR2 from the germline V gene are MDHEN and SYDVKM. This CDR3 reads CASSLLSRVGYTF. The CDR3 coding sequence is TGTGCCAGCAGTTTATTGTCCAGGGTTGGCTACACCTTC.

The chain employs TRBV6-5 and TRBJ1-1, with D perhaps matching TRBD1 (6 bases). V lost 4 bases to trimming and J lost 1 base, with 16 bases between them. Germline V gene sequence: CDR1 MNHEY, CDR2 SVGAGI. This CDR3 has 16 residues. Written as DNA, the CDR3 is TGTGCCAGCAGTTTATTCCGGGACACGACGAACACTGAAGCTTTCTTT. This gives the protein CASSLFRDTTNTEAFF.

This clone showed up just a few times. This chain uses TRBV27 with TRBJ1-6; perhaps TRBD1 as D (5 bases). This CDR3 is built from 16 residues. Germline CDR1 and CDR2: MNHEY and SMNVEV (reference sequence). V gave up 0 bases and J gave up 4 bases, with 10 bases separating them. The CDR3 loop reads CASSLSGGAYNSPLHF. CDR3 DNA: TGTGCCAGCAGTTTATCGGGGGGAGCATATAATTCACCCCTCCACTTT.

The V gene is TRBV9, the J gene TRBJ2-7; 8 nucleotides line up with TRBD1. With V trimmed by 2 bases and J by 2 bases, 3 bases remained unmatched. The CDR3 loop spans 14 amino acids. CDR1 SGDLS and CDR2 YYNGEE come from the germline V gene. The CDR3 DNA sequence: TGTGCCAGCAGCGTGGGCAGGGGGCCCTACGAGCAGTACTTC. The encoded protein is CASSVGRGPYEQYF. The full variable domain, completed using reference TRBV9 and TRBJ2-7, is DSGVTQTPKHLITATGQRVTLRCSPRSGDLSVYWYQQSLDQGLQFLIQYYNGEERAKGNILERFSAQQFPDLHSELNLSSLELGDSALYFCASSVGRGPYEQYFGPGTRLTVT.

The genes are TRBV5-6 and TRBJ1-3; D may be TRBD1 (6 bases). The CDR3 is made up of 18 amino acids. V shed 2 bases and J shed 0 bases, with 18 bases lying between them. Germline assignment: CDR1 SGHDT and CDR2 YYEEEE. CDR3 nucleotides: TGTGCCAGCAGCTTAGCTCCCGGGACACCGAGCTCTGGAAACACCATATATTTT. It encodes CASSLAPGTPSSGNTIYF.

The rearrangement uses TRBV5-1 and TRBJ2-2; the match to TRBD1 covers 8 bases. Germline V lookup: CDR1 SGHRS, CDR2 YFSETQ. Trimming cost V 0 bases and J 6 bases; bases outside gene matches: 4. CDR3 length equals 15 residues. CDR3 sequence reads: CASSLGDRIAGELFF. CDR3 nucleotide sequence: TGCGCCAGCAGCTTGGGGGACAGGATCGCCGGGGAGCTGTTTTTT.

The rearrangement joins TRBV6-6 to TRBJ2-7, with 8 positions matching TRBD2. Germline CDR1 reads MNHNY; CDR2 reads SVGAGI (reference sequence). V shed 8 bases, J shed 6 bases, and the junction held 15 bases outside the gene matches. This CDR3 is built from 15 residues. This CDR3 reads CASGGAGLAPLEQYF. The CDR3 nucleotides read TGTGCCAGCGGGGGGGCAGGACTAGCTCCCCTCGAGCAGTACTTC.

The chain employs TRBV19 and TRBJ1-5; TRBD1 is a possible D gene (6 bases). This CDR3 spans 14 amino acids. The germline CDR1 and CDR2 sequences are LNHDA and SQIVND (reference sequence). V was pared by 8 bases and J by 3 bases, with 14 bases between. CDR3 protein: CASGGQSNNQPQHF. For the CDR3, the DNA is TGTGCCAGTGGGGGACAATCGAACAATCAGCCCCAGCATTTT.

The chain has TRBV5-1 and TRBJ2-1; D remains unclear. Germline CDR1 and CDR2: SGHRS and YFSETQ. Trimming removed 0 bases from V and 7 bases from J, with 14 bases in between. This CDR3 is built from 15 residues. CDR3 protein: CASSLASGPGNEQFF. Written as DNA, the CDR3 is TGCGCCAGCAGCTTGGCCTCGGGTCCCGGGAATGAGCAGTTCTTC. Full variable domain (missing parts from reference TRBV5-1 and TRBJ2-1): KAGVTQTPRYLIKTRGQQVTLSCSPISGHRSVSWYQQTPGQGLQFLFEYFSETQRNKGNFPGRFSGRQFSNSRSEMNVSTLELGDSALYLCASSLASGPGNEQFFGPGTRLTVL.

V usage is TRBV10-2 and J usage is TRBJ2-7; D is ambiguous. CDR1 WSHSY and CDR2 SAAADI come from the germline V gene. CDR3 size: 13 residues. Between the trimmed V and J ends, which lost 4 bases and 4 bases, there was a span of 11 bases. DNA of the CDR3: TGCGCCAGCAGTGTTGGGCAGAGTTACGAGCAGTACTTC. It translates to CASSVGQSYEQYF.

This chain connects TRBV5-6 to TRBJ1-5; D is unresolved. Germline values: CDR1 SGHDT, CDR2 YYEEEE. The CDR3 is made up of 14 amino acids. Trimming stripped 0 bases from V and 5 bases from J, with 9 bases between. The CDR3, as DNA: TGTGCCAGCAGCTTGGCCGGAGTTTATCAGCCCCAGCATTTT. Protein sequence: CASSLAGVYQPQHF.

The rearrangement uses TRBV7-9 and TRBJ2-2, with a weak D call TRBD1 (5 bases). The CDR3 totals 15 residues. The V end was cut by 5 bases, the J end by 5 bases, with 15 bases between. Germline V lookup: CDR1 SEHNR, CDR2 FQNEAQ (reference sequence). Here the CDR3 DNA reads TGTGCCAGCAGCGAAACGACAGCCAAAACCGGGGAGCTGTTTTTT. Its translation is CASSETTAKTGELFF.

This clone has only a few counts. This chain links TRBV7-9 with TRBJ1-1; D ambiguous. The CDR3 length is 14 residues. Looked up from germline, CDR1 is SEHNR and CDR2 is FQNEAQ (reference sequence). The V end was cut by 0 bases, the J end by 5 bases, with 10 bases between. CDR3 residues: CASSLAVRVTEAFF. The CDR3 region has the DNA TGTGCCAGCAGCTTAGCGGTCCGGGTGACTGAAGCTTTCTTT.

As concerns this clone: This sample also contains other DNA sequences that code for the same CDR3. The V call is TRBV30, the J call TRBJ1-4, with 7 positions matching TRBD1. The ends lost 3 bases at V and 7 bases at J; junction bases unmatched: 2. The CDR3 has 12 residues. Per germline, CDR1 GTSNPN and CDR2 SVGIG (reference sequence). CDR3 coding DNA: TGTGCCTGGAGCCAGGGGGGTGAAAAACTGTTTTTT. Protein product: CAWSQGGEKLFF.

The CDR3 region has the DNA TGTGCCAGTAGTCGGGGGGTGTGGAATGAGCAGTTCTTC. It yields the protein CASSRGVWNEQFF. The chain links TRBV19 to TRBJ2-1, with 7 nucleotides matching TRBD2. Germline assignment: CDR1 LNHDA and CDR2 SQIVND (reference sequence). The trim removed 5 bases at V and 7 bases at J, leaving 5 bases unmatched. CDR3 length equals 13 residues.

J is TRBJ1-2 and V is TRBV5-1, with TRBD1 matching over 9 bases. Germline-derived CDR1 and CDR2 are SGHRS and YFSETQ. Trimming took 2 bases from V and 4 from J; bases not matched to a gene: 6. The CDR3 has 15 residues. CDR3 in DNA: TGCGCCAGCAGCTTACCGGGACAGGGCGCCTATGGCTACACCTTC. Translated: CASSLPGQGAYGYTF.

The genes are TRBV6-5 and TRBJ1-1; D not resolved. The germline CDR1 and CDR2 sequences are MNHEY and SVGAGI. The CDR3 covers 15 residues. The V and J ends lost 2 bases and 3 bases respectively, with 13 bases between them. CDR3 nucleotides: TGTGCCAGCAGTTACGCCGGGTCGAGGGACACTGAAGCTTTCTTT. Protein sequence: CASSYAGSRDTEAFF.

The chain links TRBV5-4 to TRBJ2-2; the match to TRBD2 covers 9 bases. The germline V gene has CDR1 SGHNT and CDR2 YYREEE (reference sequence). V was pared by 6 bases and J by 3 bases, with 12 bases of the junction left unmatched. The CDR3 extends over 17 amino acids. As DNA, the CDR3 is TGTGCCAGCACCCTGCTGCGGCGGGGGGGCCACACCGGGGAGCTGTTTTTT. Translated: CASTLLRRGGHTGELFF.

This clone is a singleton in its sample. The rearrangement joins TRBV18 to TRBJ2-1; 14 bases map to TRBD2. CDR1 KGHSH and CDR2 LQKENI come from the germline V gene. CDR3 length equals 17 residues. Germline trimming cut 4 bases from V and 5 bases from J; bases unmatched to any gene: 7. The CDR3 nucleotides read TGTGCCAGCTCACAAGTCCGGACTAGCGGGAGGCACAATGAGCAGTTCTTC. Translation gives CASSQVRTSGRHNEQFF.

The V and J genes are TRBV6-6 and TRBJ1-3; tentative D call: TRBD1 (5 bases). V lost 4 bases and J lost 1, with 14 bases in between. The CDR3 runs 16 residues. Germline loops: CDR1 MNHNY, CDR2 SVGAGI (reference sequence). This chain's CDR3 is CASSFHRLSSGNTIYF. The CDR3 coding sequence is TGTGCCAGCAGTTTCCACAGGTTATCTTCTGGAAACACCATATATTTT.

The chain is built from TRBV27 and TRBJ2-1; TRBD2 matches 10 bases. The germline CDR1 and CDR2 sequences are MNHEY and SMNVEV (reference sequence). The CDR3 length is 14 residues. V trimming: 9 bases; J trimming: 7 bases; junction bases outside the gene matches: 9. The CDR3 here is CASQAGGRQNEQFF. CDR3 nucleotides: TGTGCCAGTCAAGCGGGGGGGCGTCAGAATGAGCAGTTCTTC.

The chain joins TRBV18 to TRBJ2-1, with 9 bases identical to TRBD2. Germline V CDR1 and CDR2: KGHSH, LQKENI. V dropped 0 bases and J dropped 8; count of bases not matched to a gene: 5. The CDR3 has 15 residues. The CDR3 here is CASSPPRGRAHEQFF. CDR3 in DNA: TGTGCCAGCTCACCACCCCGCGGGAGGGCCCATGAGCAGTTCTTC. The whole variable domain, remainder taken from reference TRBV18 and TRBJ2-1, is NAGVMQNPRHLVRRRGQEARLRCSPMKGHSHVYWYRQLPEEGLKFMVYLQKENIIDESGMPKERFSAEFPKEGPSILRIQQVVRGDSAAYFCASSPPRGRAHEQFFGPGTRLTVL.

This clone was counted only a few times. V gene TRBV7-9 combines with J gene TRBJ1-2; no clear D. The CDR3 sequence is 14 residues long. V was cut by 1 base and J by 0 bases, with 6 bases left in between. Germline CDR1 reads SEHNR; CDR2 reads FQNEAQ (reference sequence). CDR3 sequence (DNA): TGTGCCAGCAGCTTAGTGTCCACTAACTATGGCTACACCTTC. It translates to CASSLVSTNYGYTF.

The chain is built from TRBV18 and TRBJ1-5; D uncertain. Germline V gene data show CDR1 as KGHSH and CDR2 as LQKENI. CDR3 size: 14 residues. V lost 1 base and J 6 bases, leaving 10 bases between the germline ends. The CDR3 is CASSPLSQRQPQHF. CDR3 nucleotide sequence: TGTGCCAGCTCACCACTAAGCCAACGTCAGCCCCAGCATTTT.

The chain's CDR3 is CASSPRQGSYEQYV. For the CDR3, the DNA is TGTGCCAGCAGTCCACGACAGGGATCCTACGAGCAGTACGTC. The chain recombines TRBV27 with TRBJ2-7; TRBD1 aligns across 7 bases. V gave up 5 bases and J gave up 1 base; unmatched junction bases: 5. The germline V gene encodes CDR1 MNHEY and CDR2 SMNVEV (reference sequence). The CDR3 runs 14 residues.

The chain joins TRBV10-1 to TRBJ1-1, with TRBD1 matching over 8 bases. Germline V gene data show CDR1 as WNHNN and CDR2 as SYGVQD (reference sequence). Losses at the gene ends were 4 bases for V and 3 bases for J; bases not matched to a gene: 10. There are 16 residues in the CDR3. The CDR3 DNA is TGCGCCAGCAGTGGAGCAGGGGACAGGTTGTACACTGAAGCTTTCTTT. Translating gives CASSGAGDRLYTEAFF.

The chain is built from TRBV3-1 (or the pseudogene TRBV3-2) and TRBJ2-3; D gene unclear. The germline V gene has CDR1 LGHDT and CDR2 YNNKEL (reference sequence). The CDR3 spans 12 residues. Trimming stripped 4 bases from V and 8 bases from J, with 10 bases between. The CDR3 coding sequence is TGTGCCAGCAGCCTTCAAAGAGGTACGCAGTATTTT. It is translated as CASSLQRGTQYF.

The chain has TRBV28 and TRBJ2-7, with a possible D match to TRBD1 (6 bases). With 6 bases removed from V and 2 bases from J, the gap between germline ends came to 14 bases. Germline CDR1 is MDHEN and CDR2 is SYDVKM. This CDR3 contains 14 residues. In nucleotides, the CDR3 is TGTGCCAGCAGGGGGGCAGGGACCACCTACGAGCAGTACTTC. Translation gives CASRGAGTTYEQYF.

The V and J genes are TRBV2 and TRBJ1-3; D gene unclear. CDR1 and CDR2 (germline): SNHLY, FYNNEI. Trimming shortened V by 6 bases and J by 1 base, and 10 bases separated the two germline ends. This CDR3 is 14 amino acids long. The CDR3 DNA is TGTGCCAGCAGCCCCCGGTGGTCTGGAAACACCATATATTTT. This sequence encodes CASSPRWSGNTIYF. Based on the CDR3 plus reference TRBV2 and TRBJ1-3, the full variable domain is EPEVTQTPSHQVTQMGQEVILRCVPISNHLYFYWYRQILGQKVEFLVSFYNNEISEKSEIFDDQFSVERPDGSNFTLKIRSTKLEDSAMYFCASSPRWSGNTIYFGEGSWLTVV.

In its sample, this clone was seen a few times. The V gene is TRBV6-2 or TRBV6-3, the J gene TRBJ1-6; D is uncertain. The CDR3 is 13 residues long. With 5 bases removed from V and 7 bases from J, the gap between germline ends came to 9 bases. Germline-derived CDR1 and CDR2 are MNHEY and SVGEGT. The CDR3: CASSLRENSPLHF. In DNA form, the CDR3 reads TGTGCCAGCAGTCTAAGGGAGAATTCACCCCTCCACTTT.